This T cell receptor (beta chain) came from a study of blood T cell repertoires in COVID-19. On the study more broadly: Italy, Spain and the United States were the sources of the convalescent and acute COVID-19 samples.

The CDR3 loop spans 13 amino acids. Germline CDR1 reads SGHTA; CDR2 reads FQGTGA. The V and J ends lost 4 bases and 4 bases respectively, with 8 bases between them. Clones were sequenced by immunoSEQ multiplex PCR, and TCRdb holds only the in-frame ones, with some missing. The sample contains under 65,000 clones, 85% to 90% of which appear only once. The V call is TRBV7-3, the J call TRBJ2-1; the D is unclear. Sequencing input: peripheral blood. The clonotype originates from a man aged 55 to 70 with acute or convalescent COVID-19. CDR3 region: CASSYNRYNEQFF. The CDR3 nucleotides are TGTGCCAGCAGCTATAACAGATACAATGAGCAGTTCTTC.